This T cell receptor (beta chain) was obtained from a study of identifying expanded T cells in peripheral blood. Points from the study as a whole: Over two and four weeks, about 15 and 19 clones changed, versus roughly 1.2 between replicates.

Generated by immunoSEQ multiplex PCR, the TCRdb table keeps only in-frame clones and is missing some. In the table there are fewer than 65,000 clones, more than 70% of which are singletons. About this clone itself: Its antigen remains unknown.

The CDR3 sequence is 13 residues long. Germline lookup yields CDR1 MNHNS and CDR2 SASEGT. V was cut by 10 bases and J by 0 bases, with 13 bases left in between. This chain uses TRBV6-1 with TRBJ2-7; maybe TRBD2 (5 bases). The receptor's source is a person between 18 and 69 years old in good health. The sample consisted of blood. The chain's CDR3 is CAIWTYSSYEQYF. CDR3 DNA sequence: TGTGCCATTTGGACTTACAGCTCCTACGAGCAGTACTTC.